This T cell receptor (beta chain) was recovered during a study of blood T cell repertoires in COVID-19. In the study overall: In each case, the material was cDNA or gDNA derived from T cells, B-cell-depleted T cells, or PBMCs.

Data came from immunoSEQ multiplex PCR; TCRdb stores just in-frame clones and leaves some out. Of roughly 350,000 clones in the sample, 88% were seen once. The CDR3 runs 15 residues. Germline loops: CDR1 MNHEY, CDR2 SMNVEV (reference sequence). Trimming shortened V by 1 base and J by 4 bases, and 11 bases separated the two germline ends. The clonotype was recovered from a woman aged 50 to 60 with active or convalescent COVID-19. Sequencing was carried out using peripheral blood. This rearrangement joins TRBV27 to TRBJ2-1, with D tentatively TRBD2 (6 bases). The CDR3 DNA reads as TGTGCCAGCAGTTTATGGCTAGCGCCGTACAATGAGCAGTTCTTC. Translation gives CASSLWLAPYNEQFF.